The rows below give T cell receptor beta chains drawn from one sample of a study of CD8+ T cells in alopecia areata. Assay used: immunoSEQ multiplex PCR; TCRdb lists only in-frame clones, some missing. The sample lists approximately 150,000 clones; 65% to 75% were seen once. This specimen consisted of CD8+ T cells sorted from blood, obtained at week 0. The origin of the receptors is a human donor with alopecia areata. Both conserved end residues are part of each CDR3. Each record gives: D gene, clone size, V gene, J gene, CDR3 length, CDR3 protein, CDR3 DNA. D genes are given only for firm matches. For some rows the clone size is stated as once, few or many, or as a class when expanded; others skip it.

NA,few,TRBV6-6,TRBJ2-7,13,CASSPPDSYEQYF,TGTGCCAGCAGTCCTCCCGACAGCTACGAGCAGTACTTC
NA,NA,TRBV9,TRBJ2-7,13,CASSVAKEYEQYF,TGTGCCAGCAGCGTAGCTAAAGAATACGAGCAGTACTTC
NA,NA,TRBV29-1,TRBJ2-7,11,CRRQSSYEQYF,TGCAGACGACAGAGCTCCTACGAGCAGTACTTC
NA,once,TRBV6-5,TRBJ2-2,15,CASTLGTPGTGELFF,TGTGCCAGCACCCTCGGGACTCCCGGGACCGGGGAGCTGTTTTTT
NA,NA,TRBV28,TRBJ1-1,14,CASSTIGVNTEAFF,TGTGCCAGCAGCACCATCGGTGTTAACACTGAAGCTTTCTTT
NA,NA,TRBV5-1,TRBJ2-2,14,CASSLGPRAGELFF,TGCGCCAGCAGCTTGGGCCCCAGGGCCGGGGAGCTGTTTTTT
NA,few,TRBV2,TRBJ2-2,14,CASGTLTSSGELFF,TGTGCCAGCGGTACTCTTACTAGCTCCGGGGAGCTGTTTTTT
NA,NA,TRBV5-6,TRBJ1-5,14,CASSKQGTNQPQHF,TGTGCCAGCAGCAAACAGGGAACCAATCAGCCCCAGCATTTT
TRBD2,few,TRBV11-3,TRBJ2-3,16,CASSRLGLAGLPEQYF,TGTGCCAGCAGCCGATTGGGACTAGCGGGGCTGCCCGAGCAGTATTTT
NA,NA,TRBV29-1,TRBJ1-2,12,CSVVGGAEGYTF,TGCAGCGTTGTAGGGGGGGCAGAAGGCTACACCTTC
TRBD1,NA,TRBV4-1,TRBJ1-5,15,CASSQRGQGDQPQHF,TGCGCCAGCAGCCAACGGGGACAGGGGGATCAGCCCCAGCATTTT
TRBD1,NA,TRBV27,TRBJ1-4,14,CASRGTGPNEKLFF,TGTGCCAGCAGGGGGACAGGGCCGAATGAAAAACTGTTTTTT
NA,NA,TRBV4-2,TRBJ2-3,14,CASSQEIGADTQYF,TGTGCCAGCAGCCAAGAGATCGGCGCAGATACGCAGTATTTT
NA,NA,TRBV6-6,TRBJ2-3,16,CASSTGTGGYTDTQYF,TGTGCCAGCAGTACCGGCACCGGGGGCTACACAGATACGCAGTATTTT
NA,NA,TRBV4-1,TRBJ2-5,15,CASSQDSGGGETQYF,TGCGCCAGCAGCCAAGACTCCGGGGGAGGCGAGACCCAGTACTTC
TRBD1,NA,TRBV30,TRBJ1-1,13,CAWRRTGPTEAFF,TGTGCCTGGCGGAGGACAGGGCCCACTGAAGCTTTCTTT
NA,once,TRBV6-5,TRBJ1-2,12,CASSDSTYGYTF,TGTGCCAGCAGTGACAGCACGTATGGCTACACCTTC
TRBD2,NA,TRBV5-1,TRBJ2-1,17,CASSPRLAGGPRNEQFF,TGCGCCAGCAGCCCTAGACTAGCGGGGGGGCCGCGTAATGAGCAGTTCTTC
TRBD2,NA,TRBV19,TRBJ2-6,16,CASSMEAGVGANVLTF,TGTGCCAGTAGTATGGAGGCGGGGGTTGGGGCCAACGTCCTGACTTTC
NA,NA,TRBV27,TRBJ1-1,10,CASGYTEAFF,TGTGCCAGCGGCTACACTGAAGCTTTCTTT
TRBD1,few,TRBV25-1,TRBJ2-5,15,CASSDPGQGRETQYF,TGTGCCAGCAGTGACCCAGGACAGGGGAGAGAGACCCAGTACTTC
TRBD1,NA,TRBV15,TRBJ2-2,16,CATWDGQGANTGELFF,TGTGCCACCTGGGATGGACAGGGGGCGAACACCGGGGAGCTGTTTTTT
NA,NA,TRBV6-1,TRBJ2-7,11,CASRGGLEQYF,TGTGCCAGCAGGGGAGGACTAGAGCAGTACTTC
NA,NA,TRBV27,TRBJ2-3,14,CASSFVSSRGTQYF,TGTGCCAGCAGTTTTGTTTCCTCCCGTGGTACGCAGTATTTT
NA,NA,TRBV5-1,TRBJ2-5,14,CASSFGGSQETQYF,TGCGCCAGCAGTTTCGGGGGTTCCCAAGAGACCCAGTACTTC
NA,NA,TRBV5-1,TRBJ2-2,17,CASSLDGAGANTGELFF,TGCGCCAGCAGCTTGGACGGCGCTGGGGCGAACACCGGGGAGCTGTTTTTT
TRBD1,NA,TRBV7-2,TRBJ2-5,16,CASSLVSTGVEETQYF,TGTGCCAGCAGCTTAGTATCGACAGGGGTGGAAGAGACCCAGTACTTC
NA,NA,TRBV15,TRBJ2-2,13,CATSRERTGELFF,TGTGCCACCAGCAGAGAGCGCACCGGGGAGCTGTTTTTT
TRBD1,NA,TRBV2,TRBJ2-1,17,CASSDLSTGGSYNEQFF,TGTGCCAGCAGTGATTTATCGACAGGGGGCTCCTACAATGAGCAGTTCTTC
TRBD2,NA,TRBV10-2,TRBJ2-7,14,CASQAGGSSYEQYF,TGCGCCAGCCAGGCGGGGGGGAGCTCCTACGAGCAGTACTTC
NA,NA,TRBV6-5,TRBJ2-2,15,CASSYGTKNTGELFF,TGTGCCAGCAGTTACGGGACAAAGAACACCGGGGAGCTGTTTTTT
TRBD1,NA,TRBV2,TRBJ2-5,14,CASRDDRVQETQYF,TGTGCCAGCAGGGATGACAGGGTTCAAGAGACCCAGTACTTC
TRBD2,NA,TRBV13,TRBJ2-3,18,CASSLGLAGEASTDTQYF,TGTGCCAGCAGCTTAGGCCTCGCGGGGGAGGCTAGCACAGATACGCAGTATTTT
TRBD1,NA,TRBV12-5,TRBJ1-2,13,CASGDRVSYGYTF,TGTGCTAGTGGTGACAGGGTGTCCTATGGCTACACCTTC
TRBD2,NA,TRBV4-1,TRBJ2-2,15,CASSRRTSDTGELFF,TGCGCCAGCAGTCGACGGACTAGCGACACCGGGGAGCTGTTTTTT
TRBD1,once,TRBV7-9,TRBJ2-6,15,CASSRTGAGANVLTF,TGTGCCAGCAGCCGGACAGGGGCAGGGGCCAACGTCCTGACTTTC
NA,NA,TRBV27,TRBJ2-4,12,CASSSPQHIQYF,TGTGCCAGCAGTTCCCCACAACACATTCAGTACTTC
NA,NA,TRBV6-1,TRBJ1-2,15,CASRRFLNLYYGYTF,TGTGCCAGCAGAAGGTTTCTGAATCTGTACTATGGCTACACCTTC
TRBD1,NA,TRBV7-2,TRBJ2-7,14,CASSYRDRGHEQYF,TGTGCCAGCAGCTACCGGGACAGGGGCCACGAGCAGTACTTC
NA,NA,TRBV9,TRBJ2-5,13,CASSLEGKKTQYF,TGTGCCAGCAGCCTCGAGGGGAAAAAGACCCAGTACTTC
NA,NA,TRBV7-2,TRBJ2-2,15,CASSLNGARTGELFF,TGTGCCAGCAGCTTAAATGGGGCGCGGACCGGGGAGCTGTTTTTT
NA,NA,TRBV7-2,TRBJ2-7,13,CASSKTPGREQYF,TGTGCCAGCAGCAAAACCCCAGGGAGGGAGCAGTACTTC
NA,NA,TRBV28,TRBJ2-5,14,CASSLPFQGETQYF,TGTGCCAGCAGTTTACCCTTTCAGGGAGAGACCCAGTACTTC